This entry is about one T cell receptor (beta chain). Its specificity is unknown. The record originates from a study of shared clonotypes between healthy human individuals. The assay was immunoSEQ multiplex PCR, and TCRdb's table has in-frame clones only and misses some. The sample gives roughly 1.5 million clones, 95% to 99% of which show up once; roughly 0.45% is in the top ten. The investigators split CD4+ cells into a CD45RA+ naive subset and a CD45RA-negative memory subset. The V end was cut by 0 bases, the J end by 0 bases, with 19 bases between. Germline V gives CDR1 MRHNA, CDR2 SNTAGT. The CDR3 length is 19 residues. Study-wide findings and caveats: Clonotype sharing across a few donors was observed for approximately 5% of naive CD4 clonotypes. Deeper or shallower sequencing was expected to change how clonotypes are shared among donors. The authors sampled blood alone, and tissue repertoires likely differ.

The TCR comes from a man under 40 in good health. The chain links TRBV6-4 to TRBJ2-3, with D perhaps matching TRBD2 (6 bases). What was sequenced was naive CD4+ T cells sorted from blood. Subset described: CD45RA+ positively selected. CDR3 region: CASSDSIDISGGSTDTQYF. CDR3 sequence (DNA): TGTGCCAGCAGTGACTCGATTGATATTAGCGGAGGAAGCACAGATACGCAGTATTTT.